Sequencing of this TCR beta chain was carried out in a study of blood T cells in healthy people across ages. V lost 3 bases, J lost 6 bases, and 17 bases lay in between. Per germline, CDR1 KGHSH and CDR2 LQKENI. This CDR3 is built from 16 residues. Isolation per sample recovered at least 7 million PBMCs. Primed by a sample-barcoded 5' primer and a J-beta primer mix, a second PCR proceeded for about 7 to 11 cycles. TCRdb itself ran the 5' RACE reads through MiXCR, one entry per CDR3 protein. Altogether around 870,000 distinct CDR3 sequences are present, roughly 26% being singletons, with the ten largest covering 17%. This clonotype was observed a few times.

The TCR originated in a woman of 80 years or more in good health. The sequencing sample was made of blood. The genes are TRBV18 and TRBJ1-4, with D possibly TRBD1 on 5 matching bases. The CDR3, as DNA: TGTGCCAGCTCACCGCCGGCCAGGGTGCGCGATGAAAAACTGTTTTTT. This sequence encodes CASSPPARVRDEKLFF.